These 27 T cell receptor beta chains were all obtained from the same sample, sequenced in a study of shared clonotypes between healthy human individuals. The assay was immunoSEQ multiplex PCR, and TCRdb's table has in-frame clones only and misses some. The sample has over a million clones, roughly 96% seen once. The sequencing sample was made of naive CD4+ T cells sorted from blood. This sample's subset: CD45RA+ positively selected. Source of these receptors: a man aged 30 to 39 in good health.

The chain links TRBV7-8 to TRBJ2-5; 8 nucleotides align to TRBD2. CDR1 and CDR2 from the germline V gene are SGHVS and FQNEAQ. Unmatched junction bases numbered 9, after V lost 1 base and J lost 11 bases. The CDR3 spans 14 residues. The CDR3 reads CASSLVPGGQGQYF. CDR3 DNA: TGTGCCAGCAGCTTAGTGCCGGGAGGGCAGGGTCAGTACTTC.

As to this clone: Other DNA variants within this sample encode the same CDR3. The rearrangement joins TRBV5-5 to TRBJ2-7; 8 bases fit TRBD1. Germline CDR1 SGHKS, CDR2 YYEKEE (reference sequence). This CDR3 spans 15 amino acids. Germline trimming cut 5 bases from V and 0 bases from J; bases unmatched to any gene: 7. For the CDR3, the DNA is TGTGCCAGCAGACCTGACAGGGGCACCTCCTACGAGCAGTACTTC. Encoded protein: CASRPDRGTSYEQYF.

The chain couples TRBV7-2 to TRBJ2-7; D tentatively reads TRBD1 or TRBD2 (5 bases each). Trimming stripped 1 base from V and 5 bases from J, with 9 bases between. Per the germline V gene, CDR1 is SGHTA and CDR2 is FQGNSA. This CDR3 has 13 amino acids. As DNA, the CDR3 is TGTGCCAGCAGCTTAGGTCTGGGGGACGAGCAGTACTTC. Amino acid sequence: CASSLGLGDEQYF.

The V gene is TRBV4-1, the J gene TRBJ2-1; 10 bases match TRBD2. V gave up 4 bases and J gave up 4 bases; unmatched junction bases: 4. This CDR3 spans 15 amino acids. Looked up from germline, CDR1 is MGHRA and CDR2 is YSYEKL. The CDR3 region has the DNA TGCGCCAGCAGCCGACTAGCGGGCCAGTACAATGAGCAGTTCTTC. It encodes CASSRLAGQYNEQFF.

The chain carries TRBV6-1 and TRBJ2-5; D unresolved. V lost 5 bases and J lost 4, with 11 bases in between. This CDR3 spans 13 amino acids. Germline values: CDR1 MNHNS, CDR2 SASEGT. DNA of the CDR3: TGTGCCAGCAGTACCAAGATCCGAGAGACCCAGTACTTC. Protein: CASSTKIRETQYF.

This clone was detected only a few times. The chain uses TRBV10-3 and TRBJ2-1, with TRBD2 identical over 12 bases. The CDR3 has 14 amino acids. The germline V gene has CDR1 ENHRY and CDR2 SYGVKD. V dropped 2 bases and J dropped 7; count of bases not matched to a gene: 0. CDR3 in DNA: TGTGCCATCAGTGAGACTAGCGGGAGGAATGAGCAGTTCTTC. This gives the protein CAISETSGRNEQFF.

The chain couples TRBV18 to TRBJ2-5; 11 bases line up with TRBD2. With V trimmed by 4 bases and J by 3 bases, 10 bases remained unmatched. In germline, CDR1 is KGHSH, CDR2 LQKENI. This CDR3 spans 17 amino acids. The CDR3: CASSLNVGTSGKETQYF. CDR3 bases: TGTGCCAGCTCACTTAACGTGGGGACTAGCGGAAAAGAGACCCAGTACTTC.

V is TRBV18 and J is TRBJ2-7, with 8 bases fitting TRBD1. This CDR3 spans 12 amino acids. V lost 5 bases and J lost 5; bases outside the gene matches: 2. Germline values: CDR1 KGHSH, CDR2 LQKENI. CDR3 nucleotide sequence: TGTGCCAGCTCAACGGACAGGGACGAGCAGTACTTC. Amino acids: CASSTDRDEQYF.

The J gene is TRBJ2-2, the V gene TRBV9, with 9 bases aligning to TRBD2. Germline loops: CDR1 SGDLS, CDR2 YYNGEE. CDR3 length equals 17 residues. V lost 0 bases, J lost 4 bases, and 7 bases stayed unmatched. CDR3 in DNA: TGTGCCAGCAGCGTAGCGACTAGCGGCCTGAGCACCGGGGAGCTGTTTTTT. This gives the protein CASSVATSGLSTGELFF.

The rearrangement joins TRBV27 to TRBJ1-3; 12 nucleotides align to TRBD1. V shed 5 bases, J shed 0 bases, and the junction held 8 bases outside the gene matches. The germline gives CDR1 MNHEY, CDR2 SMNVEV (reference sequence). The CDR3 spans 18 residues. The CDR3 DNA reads TGTGCCAGCAGTCCACCCGGGACAGGGGGCCTCTCTGGAAACACCATATATTTT. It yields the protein CASSPPGTGGLSGNTIYF.

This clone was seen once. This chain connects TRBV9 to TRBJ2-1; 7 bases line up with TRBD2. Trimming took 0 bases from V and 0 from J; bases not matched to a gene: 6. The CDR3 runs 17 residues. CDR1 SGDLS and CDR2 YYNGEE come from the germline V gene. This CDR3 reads CASSVGGSGNSYNEQFF. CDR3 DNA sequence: TGTGCCAGCAGCGTAGGTGGGAGCGGGAACTCCTACAATGAGCAGTTCTTC.

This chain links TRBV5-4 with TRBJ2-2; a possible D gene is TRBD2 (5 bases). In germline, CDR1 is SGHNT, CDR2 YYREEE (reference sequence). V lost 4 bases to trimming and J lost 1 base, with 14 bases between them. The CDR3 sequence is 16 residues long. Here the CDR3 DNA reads TGTGCCAGCAGCACGTCACGAAGCGGGAACACCGGGGAGCTGTTTTTT. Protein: CASSTSRSGNTGELFF.

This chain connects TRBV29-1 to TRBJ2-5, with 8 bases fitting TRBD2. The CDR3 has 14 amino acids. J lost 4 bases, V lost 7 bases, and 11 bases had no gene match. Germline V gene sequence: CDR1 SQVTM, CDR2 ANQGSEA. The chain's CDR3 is CSGATSGPGETQYF. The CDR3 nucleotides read TGCAGCGGTGCCACTAGCGGCCCCGGAGAGACCCAGTACTTC.

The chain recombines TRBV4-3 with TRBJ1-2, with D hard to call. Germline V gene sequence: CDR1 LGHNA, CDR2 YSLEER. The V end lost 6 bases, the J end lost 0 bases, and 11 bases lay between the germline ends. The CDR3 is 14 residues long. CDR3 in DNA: TGCGCCAGCAGGCCTCAAGTCTCTAACTATGGCTACACCTTC. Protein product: CASRPQVSNYGYTF.

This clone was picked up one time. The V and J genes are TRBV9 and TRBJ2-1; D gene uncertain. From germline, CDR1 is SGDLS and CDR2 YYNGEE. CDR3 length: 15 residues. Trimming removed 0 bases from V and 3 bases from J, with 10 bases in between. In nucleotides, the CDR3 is TGTGCCAGCAGCGTAGTAGGCGGATACTACAATGAGCAGTTCTTC. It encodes CASSVVGGYYNEQFF. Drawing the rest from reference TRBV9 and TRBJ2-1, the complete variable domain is DSGVTQTPKHLITATGQRVTLRCSPRSGDLSVYWYQQSLDQGLQFLIQYYNGEERAKGNILERFSAQQFPDLHSELNLSSLELGDSALYFCASSVVGGYYNEQFFGPGTRLTVL.

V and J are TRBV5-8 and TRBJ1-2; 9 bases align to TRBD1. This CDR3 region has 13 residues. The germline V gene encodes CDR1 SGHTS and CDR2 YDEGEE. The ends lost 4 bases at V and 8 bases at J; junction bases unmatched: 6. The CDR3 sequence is CASSRTGAGGYTF. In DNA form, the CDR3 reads TGTGCCAGCAGCCGGACAGGGGCTGGGGGCTACACCTTC.

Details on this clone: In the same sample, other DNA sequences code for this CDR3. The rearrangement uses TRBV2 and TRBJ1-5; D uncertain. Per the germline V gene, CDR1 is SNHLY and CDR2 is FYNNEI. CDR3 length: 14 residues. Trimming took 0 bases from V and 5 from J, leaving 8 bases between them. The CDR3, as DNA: TGTGCCAGCAGTGAAGCGCTTCGGGATCAGCCCCAGCATTTT. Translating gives CASSEALRDQPQHF.

The CDR3 DNA reads TGCGCCAGCATGGCGGACAGAAACACTGAAGCTTTCTTT. Translating it yields CASMADRNTEAFF. This chain connects TRBV5-1 to TRBJ1-1; tentative D call: TRBD1 (6 bases). Germline CDR1 and CDR2: SGHRS and YFSETQ. Trimming removed 6 bases from V and 2 bases from J, with 11 bases in between. The CDR3 covers 13 residues.

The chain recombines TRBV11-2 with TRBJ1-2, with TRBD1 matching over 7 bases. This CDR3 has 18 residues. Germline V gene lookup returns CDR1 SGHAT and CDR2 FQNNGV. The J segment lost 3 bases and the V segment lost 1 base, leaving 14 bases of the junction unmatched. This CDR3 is CASSLAERGRLLDYGYTF. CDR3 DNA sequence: TGTGCCAGCAGCTTAGCGGAGAGGGGGCGCCTTCTGGACTATGGCTACACCTTC.

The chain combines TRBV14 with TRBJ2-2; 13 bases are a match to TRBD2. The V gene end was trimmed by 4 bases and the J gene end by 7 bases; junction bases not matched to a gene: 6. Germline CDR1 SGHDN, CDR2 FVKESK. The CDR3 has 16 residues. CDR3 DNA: TGTGCCAGCAGCCTCAGGACTAGCGGGAGTATCGGGGAGCTGTTTTTT. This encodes CASSLRTSGSIGELFF.

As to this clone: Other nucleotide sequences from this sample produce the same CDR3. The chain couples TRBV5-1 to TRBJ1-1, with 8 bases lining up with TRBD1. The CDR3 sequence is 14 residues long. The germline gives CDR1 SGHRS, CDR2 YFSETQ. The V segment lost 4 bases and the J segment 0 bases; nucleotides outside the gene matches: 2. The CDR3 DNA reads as TGCGCCAGCAGCAGGACAGGGATGAACACTGAAGCTTTCTTT. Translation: CASSRTGMNTEAFF.

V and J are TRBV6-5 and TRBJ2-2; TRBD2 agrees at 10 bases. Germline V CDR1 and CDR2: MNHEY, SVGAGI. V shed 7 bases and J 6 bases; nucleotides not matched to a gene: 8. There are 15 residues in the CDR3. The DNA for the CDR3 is TGTGCCAGCAAGGGAGCGGGAGGGCCGGCCGGGGAGCTGTTTTTT. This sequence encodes CASKGAGGPAGELFF.

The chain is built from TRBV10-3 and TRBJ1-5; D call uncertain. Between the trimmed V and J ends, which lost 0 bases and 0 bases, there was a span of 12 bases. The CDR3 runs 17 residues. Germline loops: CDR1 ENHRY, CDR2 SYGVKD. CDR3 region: CAISESFLSYSNQPQHF. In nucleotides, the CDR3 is TGTGCCATCAGTGAGTCGTTTCTGTCATATAGCAATCAGCCCCAGCATTTT.

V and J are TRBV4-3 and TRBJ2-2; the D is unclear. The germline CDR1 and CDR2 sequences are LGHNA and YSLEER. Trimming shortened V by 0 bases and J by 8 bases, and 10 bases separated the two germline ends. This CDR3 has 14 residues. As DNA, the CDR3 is TGCGCCAGCAGCCAAGAAGTAGTCCCAGGGGAGCTGTTTTTT. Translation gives CASSQEVVPGELFF.

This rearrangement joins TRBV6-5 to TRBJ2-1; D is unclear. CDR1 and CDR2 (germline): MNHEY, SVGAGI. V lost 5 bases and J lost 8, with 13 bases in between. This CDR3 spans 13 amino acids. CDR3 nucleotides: TGTGCCAGCAGTGTGGGCCCCCCAGATGAGCAGTTCTTC. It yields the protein CASSVGPPDEQFF.

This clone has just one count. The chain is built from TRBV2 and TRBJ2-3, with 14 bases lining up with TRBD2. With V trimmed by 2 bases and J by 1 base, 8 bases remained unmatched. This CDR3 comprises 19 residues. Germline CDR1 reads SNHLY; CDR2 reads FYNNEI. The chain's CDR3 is CASSERTSGRFSGTDTQYF. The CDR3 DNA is TGTGCCAGCAGTGAACGGACTAGCGGGAGGTTTTCTGGCACAGATACGCAGTATTTT.

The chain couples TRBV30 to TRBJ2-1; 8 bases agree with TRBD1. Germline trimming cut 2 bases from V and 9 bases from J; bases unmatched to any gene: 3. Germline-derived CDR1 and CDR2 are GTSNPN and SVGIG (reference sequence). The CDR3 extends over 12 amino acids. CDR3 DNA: TGTGCCTGGAGTCGGACAGGGCCTGAGCAGTTCTTC. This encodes CAWSRTGPEQFF.